One and the same sample provided the 27 T cell receptor beta chains below, sequenced in a study of blood T cell repertoires in COVID-19. Profiling relied on immunoSEQ multiplex PCR, and the TCRdb table lists in-frame clones only, not all of them. The table shows 360,000 or so clones, with under 85% occurring only once. Sequencing was performed on PBMCs or T cells enriched from blood (not recorded which). The receptors come from a woman between 50 and 59 years old who had recovered from COVID-19.

The rearrangement links TRBV19 to TRBJ1-6; maybe TRBD1 (5 bases). V shed 6 bases and J shed 5 bases, with 14 bases lying between them. The CDR3 has 15 amino acids. Germline V lookup: CDR1 LNHDA, CDR2 SQIVND (reference sequence). Written as DNA, the CDR3 is TGTGCCAGTAGGCAAAAGGACACTAATAATTCACCCCTCCACTTT. Translated: CASRQKDTNNSPLHF.

This clone was observed a handful of times. This CDR3 reads CASSQERDPGLAGTYNEQFF. The CDR3 coding sequence is TGTGCCAGCAGCCAAGAAAGAGACCCGGGACTAGCGGGAACCTACAATGAGCAGTTCTTC. This chain links TRBV3-1 (or the pseudogene TRBV3-2) with TRBJ2-1; 13 bases fit TRBD2. Germline CDR1 reads LGHDT; CDR2 reads YNNKEL (reference sequence). The CDR3 loop spans 20 amino acids. V lost 0 bases to trimming and J lost 2 bases; unmatched junction nucleotides: 10.

This clone was found once. CDR3 sequence (DNA): TGTGCCAGCAGCTCGATCGGCGGGAGTTTCTACAATGAGCAGTTCTTC. Translating it yields CASSSIGGSFYNEQFF. The chain is built from TRBV11-2 and TRBJ2-1, with TRBD2 identical over 7 bases. Germline V gives CDR1 SGHAT, CDR2 FQNNGV. After removal of 4 bases from V and 3 bases from J, the junction contained 9 bases not matched to a gene. This CDR3 region has 16 residues.

The chain has TRBV7-3 and TRBJ1-3; D is undetermined. V was shortened by 5 bases and J by 4 bases, with 18 bases between the two germline ends. The CDR3 consists of 16 residues. CDR1 and CDR2 (germline): SGHTA, FQGTGA. The CDR3 DNA reads as TGTGCCAGCAGCCCCGACCCAGGACTTGGGGGAAACACCATATATTTT. Translated, it gives CASSPDPGLGGNTIYF.

This chain connects TRBV29-1 to TRBJ1-1; a weak D match, TRBD1 (6 bases). Trimming took off 4 bases at V and 1 base at J, with 7 bases between the two ends. Germline V gene lookup returns CDR1 SQVTM and CDR2 ANQGSEA. CDR3 size: 12 residues. CDR3 nucleotides: TGCAGCGTTGTACAGGGGAACACTGAAGCTTTCTTT. Translated, it gives CSVVQGNTEAFF. Based on the CDR3 plus reference TRBV29-1 and TRBJ1-1, the full variable domain is SAVISQKPSRDICQRGTSLTIQCQVDSQVTMMFWYRQQPGQSLTLIATANQGSEATYESGFVIDKFPISRPNLTFSTLTVSNMSPEDSSIYLCSVVQGNTEAFFGQGTRLTVV.

The chain combines TRBV4-3 with TRBJ2-2; D possibly corresponds to TRBD2 (6 bases). Trimming pared 1 base from V and 5 bases from J, leaving 17 bases between. CDR3 length equals 17 residues. Germline assignment: CDR1 LGHNA and CDR2 YSLEER. CDR3 DNA sequence: TGCGCCAGCAGCCAAGGACCGGGCTCAAGCGGGACCGGGGAGCTGTTTTTT. It specifies CASSQGPGSSGTGELFF.

This chain connects TRBV3-1 (or the pseudogene TRBV3-2) to TRBJ2-7; TRBD2 matches 8 bases. Germline values: CDR1 LGHDT, CDR2 YNNKEL (reference sequence). The CDR3 runs 14 residues. V gave up 7 bases and J gave up 4 bases; unmatched junction bases: 9. The CDR3 region has the DNA TGTGCCAGCAACAACGGGGGGGGAGGTTACGAGCAGTACTTC. As protein: CASNNGGGGYEQYF.

The rearrangement joins TRBV9 to TRBJ2-2; 8 bases map to TRBD2. V dropped 0 bases and J dropped 5; count of bases not matched to a gene: 9. The CDR3 loop spans 17 amino acids. Germline V gives CDR1 SGDLS, CDR2 YYNGEE. The CDR3 DNA reads TGTGCCAGCAGCGTAGCTCTTAGCGGGGAGATAACCGGGGAGCTGTTTTTT. This sequence encodes CASSVALSGEITGELFF.

The chain uses TRBV5-4 and TRBJ1-3; D gene unclear. The CDR3 totals 15 residues. Germline V CDR1 and CDR2: SGHNT, YYREEE (reference sequence). The V and J ends lost 0 bases and 2 bases respectively, with 9 bases between them. CDR3 bases: TGTGCCAGCAGCTTGGACATCCCCACTGGAAACACCATATATTTT. It codes for CASSLDIPTGNTIYF.

Worth noting for this clone: This sample includes further DNA sequences coding for the same CDR3. This chain uses TRBV5-1 with TRBJ2-3, with a possible D match to TRBD2 (5 bases). V lost 0 bases and J 0 bases, leaving 8 bases between the germline ends. CDR1 and CDR2 from the germline V gene are SGHRS and YFSETQ. This CDR3 has 15 residues. CDR3 region: CASSLGAGSTDTQYF. As DNA, the CDR3 is TGCGCCAGCAGCTTGGGTGCGGGTAGCACAGATACGCAGTATTTT.

This clone was seen a few times. V and J are TRBV9 and TRBJ1-2, with 10 bases matching TRBD1. Germline-derived CDR1 and CDR2 are SGDLS and YYNGEE. The CDR3 covers 13 residues. V lost 3 bases and J lost 7; bases outside the gene matches: 3. CDR3 protein: CASSDRDRGGYTF. In DNA form, the CDR3 reads TGTGCCAGCAGCGACCGGGACAGGGGTGGCTACACCTTC.

The chain couples TRBV30 to TRBJ1-1; D gene unclear. Germline V gene lookup returns CDR1 GTSNPN and CDR2 SVGIG (reference sequence). The CDR3 totals 13 residues. V was pared by 4 bases and J by 0 bases, with 9 bases between. In nucleotides, the CDR3 is TGTGCCTGGAATTCCGGGGTGAACACTGAAGCTTTCTTT. Residues: CAWNSGVNTEAFF.

The chain has TRBV3-1 (or the pseudogene TRBV3-2) and TRBJ1-1; D uncertain. V lost 2 bases and J lost 7, with 17 bases in between. The CDR3 covers 15 residues. Per germline, CDR1 LGHDT and CDR2 YNNKEL (reference sequence). The CDR3 bases are TGTGCCAGCAGCCAATTAGTGGGTACGGGGTTTGAAGCTTTCTTT. It encodes CASSQLVGTGFEAFF.

The CDR3 reads CASSIRDSRFGDTQYF. The CDR3 coding sequence is TGTGCCAGCAGTATCAGGGACAGTCGATTTGGGGATACGCAGTATTTT. The chain carries TRBV2 and TRBJ2-3; 7 positions agree with TRBD1. The CDR3 extends over 16 amino acids. CDR1 and CDR2 (germline): SNHLY, FYNNEI. V was pared by 5 bases and J by 6 bases, with 14 bases of the junction left unmatched. Looking up the rest from reference TRBV2 and TRBJ2-3 gives the full variable domain: EPEVTQTPSHQVTQMGQEVILRCVPISNHLYFYWYRQILGQKVEFLVSFYNNEISEKSEIFDDQFSVERPDGSNFTLKIRSTKLEDSAMYFCASSIRDSRFGDTQYFGPGTRLTVL.

The chain is built from TRBV11-2 and TRBJ2-1; D possibly corresponds to TRBD2 (5 bases). The length of the CDR3 is 13 residues. Trimming shortened V by 1 base and J by 10 bases, and 11 bases separated the two germline ends. Germline V gene sequence: CDR1 SGHAT, CDR2 FQNNGV. CDR3 region: CASSLGPGYEQFF. CDR3 nucleotides: TGTGCCAGCAGCTTAGGACCGGGATACGAGCAGTTCTTC.

V and J are TRBV19 and TRBJ1-1; 8 bases fit TRBD1. The CDR3 is 15 amino acids. J gave up 3 bases and V 8 bases, and 11 bases lay outside the gene matches. The germline V gene encodes CDR1 LNHDA and CDR2 SQIVND (reference sequence). The CDR3 nucleotides are TGTGCCAGTCGCCCTTTGGACAGGGTAGACACTGAAGCTTTCTTT. Its translation: CASRPLDRVDTEAFF.

This chain links TRBV24-1 with TRBJ2-1, with a tentative D call TRBD2 (5 bases). The ends were cut back, 4 bases at V and 6 bases at J, with 15 bases in the middle. CDR1 and CDR2 from the germline V gene are KGHDR and SFDVKD. This CDR3 region has 15 residues. The CDR3 DNA sequence: TGTGCCACCAGTGACCCCCGGACTTCGGCCAATGAGCAGTTCTTC. Encoded protein: CATSDPRTSANEQFF.

This chain joins TRBV30 and TRBJ2-2; 7 bases are shared with TRBD2. In germline, CDR1 is GTSNPN, CDR2 SVGIG (reference sequence). The CDR3 is 14 residues long. The V gene end was trimmed by 4 bases and the J gene end by 1 base; junction bases not matched to a gene: 3. CDR3 DNA: TGTGCCTGGATCCAGCGGGGGAACACCGGGGAGCTGTTTTTT. Amino acids: CAWIQRGNTGELFF.

This chain connects TRBV3-1 (or the pseudogene TRBV3-2) to TRBJ2-1, with 8 nucleotides matching TRBD2. The ends lost 2 bases at V and 8 bases at J; junction bases unmatched: 8. The CDR3 has 15 residues. Germline lookup yields CDR1 LGHDT and CDR2 YNNKEL (reference sequence). DNA of the CDR3: TGTGCCAGCAGCCAATCGGGAGGGCCGAGGGATGAGCAGTTCTTC. Translated: CASSQSGGPRDEQFF.

The chain has TRBV5-1 and TRBJ1-2; 10 bases are shared with TRBD1. V shed 4 bases and J 3 bases; nucleotides not matched to a gene: 9. CDR1 is SGHRS and CDR2 is YFSETQ in the germline V gene. The CDR3 is 16 amino acids. This chain's CDR3 is CASSGGQGFMDYGYTF. CDR3 nucleotides: TGCGCCAGCAGCGGGGGACAGGGGTTTATGGACTATGGCTACACCTTC.

This clone was recorded a few times. The V gene is TRBV7-6, the J gene TRBJ1-6, with D tentatively TRBD1 (6 bases). Germline CDR1 SGHVS, CDR2 FNYEAQ. The CDR3 has 15 residues. Deletions cut 5 bases from V and 7 bases from J, with 15 bases between. CDR3 in DNA: TGTGCCAGCAGCCCCTCTCCTACAGGGAATTCACCCCTCCACTTT. Encoded protein: CASSPSPTGNSPLHF.

This rearrangement joins TRBV6-2 or TRBV6-3 to TRBJ1-4; D not resolved. V lost 5 bases to trimming and J lost 2 bases, with 12 bases between them. Per germline, CDR1 MNHEY and CDR2 SVGEGT. The CDR3 has 15 amino acids. This CDR3 is CASSLTRETNEKLFF. CDR3 nucleotide sequence: TGTGCCAGCAGTCTTACTAGGGAGACTAATGAAAAACTGTTTTTT.

CDR3 loop: CASSIGGTRLREQFF. The CDR3, as DNA: TGTGCCAGTAGTATTGGCGGGACTAGGCTGCGGGAGCAGTTCTTC. V and J are TRBV19 and TRBJ2-1; TRBD2 aligns across 8 bases. CDR1 and CDR2 from the germline V gene are LNHDA and SQIVND (reference sequence). J lost 10 bases, V lost 3 bases, and 11 bases had no gene match. This CDR3 has 15 amino acids.

CDR3 nucleotide sequence: TGTGCCAGCAGCTCGGATAGGGGCACTGAAGCTTTCTTT. Its translation: CASSSDRGTEAFF. The chain has TRBV7-2 and TRBJ1-1; D is perhaps TRBD1 (5 bases). The germline V gene encodes CDR1 SGHTA and CDR2 FQGNSA. CDR3 length equals 13 residues. With 4 bases removed from V and 4 bases from J, the gap between germline ends came to 10 bases.

The gene calls are TRBV7-2 and TRBJ2-7, with D perhaps matching TRBD1 (6 bases). Germline V lookup: CDR1 SGHTA, CDR2 FQGNSA. V dropped 5 bases and J dropped 7 bases, with 12 bases sitting between them. The CDR3 is 12 amino acids. The CDR3: CASSRGQSEQYF. DNA for the CDR3: TGTGCCAGCAGCCGTGGACAGTCGGAGCAGTACTTC.

This chain connects TRBV20-1 to TRBJ1-5, with 7 bases aligning to TRBD1. The CDR3 spans 15 residues. CDR1 and CDR2 (germline): DFQATT, SNEGSKA (reference sequence). V dropped 3 bases and J dropped 5; count of bases not matched to a gene: 10. Here the CDR3 DNA reads TGCAGTGCTAGTACCACGACAGGGAACGATCAGCCCCAGCATTTT. Amino acid sequence: CSASTTTGNDQPQHF.

Only a few counts were recorded for this clone. The rearrangement uses TRBV7-9 and TRBJ1-6, with no clear D. Germline CDR1 SEHNR, CDR2 FQNEAQ (reference sequence). Trimming removed 5 bases at V and 6 bases at J, with 11 bases between. CDR3 size: 14 residues. CDR3 region: CASSGGELNSPLHF. The CDR3 bases are TGTGCCAGCAGCGGCGGGGAGCTTAATTCACCCCTCCACTTT.